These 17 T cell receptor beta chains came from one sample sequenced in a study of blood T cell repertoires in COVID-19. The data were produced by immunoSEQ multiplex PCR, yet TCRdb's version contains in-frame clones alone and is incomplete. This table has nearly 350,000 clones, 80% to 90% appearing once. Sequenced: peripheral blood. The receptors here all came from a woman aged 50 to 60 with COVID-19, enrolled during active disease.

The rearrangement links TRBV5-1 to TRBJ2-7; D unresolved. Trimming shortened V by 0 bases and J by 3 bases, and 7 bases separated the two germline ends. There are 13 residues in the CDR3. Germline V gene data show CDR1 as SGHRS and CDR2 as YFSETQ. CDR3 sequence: CASSLGGHYEQYF. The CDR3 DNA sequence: TGCGCCAGCAGCTTGGGTGGGCACTACGAGCAGTACTTC. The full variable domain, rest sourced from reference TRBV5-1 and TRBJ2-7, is KAGVTQTPRYLIKTRGQQVTLSCSPISGHRSVSWYQQTPGQGLQFLFEYFSETQRNKGNFPGRFSGRQFSNSRSEMNVSTLELGDSALYLCASSLGGHYEQYFGPGTRLTVT.

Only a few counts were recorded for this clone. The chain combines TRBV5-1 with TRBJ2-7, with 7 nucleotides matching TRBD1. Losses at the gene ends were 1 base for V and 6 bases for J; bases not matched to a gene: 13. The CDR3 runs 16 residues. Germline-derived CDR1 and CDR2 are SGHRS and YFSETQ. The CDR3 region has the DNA TGCGCCAGCAGCTTGATATCGGGCAGGGGGTCAAGCGAGCAGTACTTC. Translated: CASSLISGRGSSEQYF.

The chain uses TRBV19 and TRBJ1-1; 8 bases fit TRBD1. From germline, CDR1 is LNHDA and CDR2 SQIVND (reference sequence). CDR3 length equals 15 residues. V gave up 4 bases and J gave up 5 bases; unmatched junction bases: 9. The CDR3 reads CASSRLGQGSTEAFF. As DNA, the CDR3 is TGTGCCAGTAGTAGACTTGGACAGGGTAGTACTGAAGCTTTCTTT.

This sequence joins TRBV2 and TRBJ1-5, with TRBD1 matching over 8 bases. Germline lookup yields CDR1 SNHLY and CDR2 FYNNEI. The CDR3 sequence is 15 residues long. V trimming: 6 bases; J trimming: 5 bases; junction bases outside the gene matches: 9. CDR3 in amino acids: CASREQGEEDQPQHF. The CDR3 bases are TGTGCCAGCAGAGAACAGGGGGAGGAGGATCAGCCCCAGCATTTT.

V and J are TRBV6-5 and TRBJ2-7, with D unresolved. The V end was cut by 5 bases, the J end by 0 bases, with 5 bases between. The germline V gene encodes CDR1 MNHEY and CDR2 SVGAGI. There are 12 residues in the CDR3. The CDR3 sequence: CASSLSSYEQYF. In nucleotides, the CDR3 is TGTGCCAGCAGTCTGAGCTCCTACGAGCAGTACTTC.

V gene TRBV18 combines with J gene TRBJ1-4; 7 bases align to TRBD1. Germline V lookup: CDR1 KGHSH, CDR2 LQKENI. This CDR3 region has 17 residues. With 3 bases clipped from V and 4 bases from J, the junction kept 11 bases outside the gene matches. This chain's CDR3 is CASSPTRTGTDNEKLFF. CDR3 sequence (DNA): TGTGCCAGCTCACCCACTCGTACCGGGACAGATAATGAAAAACTGTTTTTT.

The CDR3 sequence: CSVWGQTNTEAFF. The CDR3 DNA reads as TGCAGCGTTTGGGGACAGACGAACACTGAAGCTTTCTTT. The J gene is TRBJ1-1, the V gene TRBV29-1, with 7 positions matching TRBD1. After removal of 5 bases from V and 1 base from J, the junction contained 4 bases not matched to a gene. The CDR3 has 13 amino acids. Germline values: CDR1 SQVTM, CDR2 ANQGSEA.

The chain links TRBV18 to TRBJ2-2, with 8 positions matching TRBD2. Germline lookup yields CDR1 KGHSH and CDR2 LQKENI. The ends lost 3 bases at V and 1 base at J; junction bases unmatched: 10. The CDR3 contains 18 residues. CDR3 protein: CASSPSLAGLGNTGELFF. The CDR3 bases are TGTGCCAGCTCACCTTCCCTAGCGGGCCTCGGGAACACCGGGGAGCTGTTTTTT.

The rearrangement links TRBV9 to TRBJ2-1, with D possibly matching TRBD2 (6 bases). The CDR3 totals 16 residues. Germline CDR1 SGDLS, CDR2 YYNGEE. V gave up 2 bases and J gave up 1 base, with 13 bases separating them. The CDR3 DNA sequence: TGTGCCAGCAGCGTGGGAGGTATTAGTTCCTACAATGAGCAGTTCTTC. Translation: CASSVGGISSYNEQFF.

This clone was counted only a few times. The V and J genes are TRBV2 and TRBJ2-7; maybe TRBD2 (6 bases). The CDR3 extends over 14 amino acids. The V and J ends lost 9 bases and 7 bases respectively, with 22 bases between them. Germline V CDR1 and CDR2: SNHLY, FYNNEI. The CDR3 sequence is CASKGDGLSGEQYF. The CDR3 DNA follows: TGTGCCAGTAAAGGGGATGGACTATCGGGAGAGCAGTACTTC. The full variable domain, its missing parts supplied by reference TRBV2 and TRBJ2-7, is EPEVTQTPSHQVTQMGQEVILRCVPISNHLYFYWYRQILGQKVEFLVSFYNNEISEKSEIFDDQFSVERPDGSNFTLKIRSTKLEDSAMYFCASKGDGLSGEQYFGPGTRLTVT.

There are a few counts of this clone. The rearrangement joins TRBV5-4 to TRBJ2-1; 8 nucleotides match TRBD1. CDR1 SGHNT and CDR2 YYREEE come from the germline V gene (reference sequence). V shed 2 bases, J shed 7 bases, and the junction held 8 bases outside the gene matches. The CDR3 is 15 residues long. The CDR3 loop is CASSFVQGAWNEQFF. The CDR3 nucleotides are TGTGCCAGCAGCTTCGTTCAGGGGGCGTGGAATGAGCAGTTCTTC.

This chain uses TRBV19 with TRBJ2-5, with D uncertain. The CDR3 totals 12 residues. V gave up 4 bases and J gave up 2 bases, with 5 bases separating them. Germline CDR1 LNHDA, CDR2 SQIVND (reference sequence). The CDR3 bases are TGTGCCAGTAGTAGAGGACAAGAGACCCAGTACTTC. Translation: CASSRGQETQYF.

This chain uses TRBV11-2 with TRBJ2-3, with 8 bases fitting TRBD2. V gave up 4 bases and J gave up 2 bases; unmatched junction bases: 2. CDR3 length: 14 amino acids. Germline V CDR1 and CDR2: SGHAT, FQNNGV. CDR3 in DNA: TGTGCCAGCAGCTACGGGGGGGACACAGATACGCAGTATTTT. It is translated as CASSYGGDTDTQYF. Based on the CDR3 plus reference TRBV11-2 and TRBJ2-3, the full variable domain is EAGVAQSPRYKIIEKRQSVAFWCNPISGHATLYWYQQILGQGPKLLIQFQNNGVVDDSQLPKDRFSAERLKGVDSTLKIQPAKLEDSAVYLCASSYGGDTDTQYFGPGTRLTVL.

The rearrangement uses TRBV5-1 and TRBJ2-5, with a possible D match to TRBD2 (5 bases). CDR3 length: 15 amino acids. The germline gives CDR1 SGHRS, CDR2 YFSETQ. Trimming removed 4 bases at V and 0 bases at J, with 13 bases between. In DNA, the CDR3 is TGCGCCAGCAGCGTAGATGGACTTCACCAAGAGACCCAGTACTTC. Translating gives CASSVDGLHQETQYF.

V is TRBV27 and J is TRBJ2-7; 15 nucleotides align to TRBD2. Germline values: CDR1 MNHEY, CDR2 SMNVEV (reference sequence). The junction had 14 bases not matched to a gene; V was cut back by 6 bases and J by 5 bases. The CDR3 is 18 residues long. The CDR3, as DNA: TGTGCCAGCAGCCGCGGGACAGTTGGACTAGCGGGAGGGAACGAGCAGTACTTC. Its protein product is CASSRGTVGLAGGNEQYF.

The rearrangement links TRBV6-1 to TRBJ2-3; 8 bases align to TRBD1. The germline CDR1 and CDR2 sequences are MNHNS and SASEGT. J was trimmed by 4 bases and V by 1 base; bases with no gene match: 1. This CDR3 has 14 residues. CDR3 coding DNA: TGTGCCAGCAGTGAAGACAGGGGGGCAGATACGCAGTATTTT. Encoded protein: CASSEDRGADTQYF.

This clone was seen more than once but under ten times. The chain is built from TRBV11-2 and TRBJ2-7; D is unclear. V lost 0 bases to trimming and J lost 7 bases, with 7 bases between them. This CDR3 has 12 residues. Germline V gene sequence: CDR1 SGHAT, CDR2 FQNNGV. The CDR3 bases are TGTGCCAGCAGCTTAGATCTTTCGGAGCAGTACTTC. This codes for CASSLDLSEQYF.